The 14 T cell receptor beta chains below all came from one sample that was sequenced in a study of chemoradiotherapy in HPV16-positive cancers. Data came from immunoSEQ multiplex PCR; TCRdb stores just in-frame clones and leaves some out. Here the sample spans about 14,000 clones, roughly nine tenths being singletons. Source: tumor tissue, taken from a patient who underwent chemoradiotherapy. The receptors were sampled from a human donor with HPV-associated anogenital cancer.

The chain combines TRBV4-3 with TRBJ1-1; 7 bases agree with TRBD1. CDR3 size: 13 residues. Germline V gives CDR1 LGHNA, CDR2 YSLEER. Losses at the gene ends were 5 bases for V and 3 bases for J; bases not matched to a gene: 3. In nucleotides, the CDR3 is TGCGCCAGCAGCTGGGACAGCGACACTGAAGCTTTCTTT. Translating gives CASSWDSDTEAFF.

The chain couples TRBV21-1 to TRBJ2-4; the table's D call of TRBD2 was not tested on the DNA. TRBV21-1 is labeled a pseudogene. The CDR3 covers 16 residues. The CDR3 reads CASPGLEGNGQDIQYF. As DNA, the CDR3 is TGTGCCAGTCCGGGACTCGAAGGTAACGGGCAAGACATTCAGTACTTC.

J is TRBJ2-5 and V is TRBV5-4; TRBD2 matches 9 bases. The end of the DNA is better explained by TRBJ2-7, so the J call may be wrong. CDR3 length equals 16 residues. Germline V gene sequence: CDR1 SGHNT, CDR2 YYREEE (reference sequence). For the CDR3, the DNA is TGTGCCAGCAGCTTGGATTGGGTAGCGGGGGCCTACGAGCAGTACTTC. Its translation: CASSLDWVAGAYEQYF.

This clone was seen a single time. This rearrangement joins TRBV6-5 to TRBJ2-7, with no clear D. CDR1 and CDR2 (germline): MNHEY, SVGAGI. The CDR3 runs to 14 residues. Trimming took off 0 bases at V and 2 bases at J, with 8 bases between the two ends. The CDR3 region is CASSYSYSPYEQYF. CDR3 in DNA: TGTGCCAGCAGTTACTCGTATTCCCCCTACGAGCAGTACTTC.

This chain links TRBV30 with TRBJ1-3; tentative D call: TRBD1 (6 bases). The CDR3 length is 16 residues. With 7 bases removed from V and 0 bases from J, the gap between germline ends came to 19 bases. Germline CDR1 is GTSNPN and CDR2 is SVGIG (reference sequence). CDR3 DNA sequence: TGTGCCTACGGCACCGGACAGATCAGCTCTGGAAACACCATATATTTT. Protein sequence: CAYGTGQISSGNTIYF.

The gene calls are TRBV30 and TRBJ1-3, with D possibly being TRBD1 (5 bases). This CDR3 contains 19 residues. CDR1 is GTSNPN, CDR2 SVGIG, per germline (reference sequence). The germline V and J ends were trimmed by 5 bases and 3 bases, with 29 bases remaining between them. The CDR3 loop reads CAWSRAVGGVGAHGNTIYF. CDR3 DNA sequence: TGTGCCTGGTCTAGGGCGGTAGGTGGAGTAGGGGCCCATGGAAACACCATATATTTT.

The chain couples TRBV10-3 to TRBJ1-2; D unresolved. The V end lost 6 bases, the J end lost 7 bases, and 18 bases lay between the germline ends. The CDR3 extends over 14 amino acids. Germline V CDR1 and CDR2: ENHRY, SYGVKD. The CDR3 nucleotides read TGTGCCATCAGCTCCCGGACTCCCCTTTCTGGCTACACCTTC. The encoded protein is CAISSRTPLSGYTF.

The chain combines TRBV5-4 with TRBJ2-5; D may be TRBD1 or TRBD2 (5 bases each). Trimming cost V 1 base and J 5 bases, with 15 bases left between them. CDR1 and CDR2 from the germline V gene are SGHNT and YYREEE (reference sequence). The CDR3 contains 15 residues. The CDR3 sequence: CASSLKGSPAETQYF. For the CDR3, the DNA is TGTGCCAGCAGCTTGAAGGGGAGCCCTGCGGAGACCCAGTACTTC.

The chain couples TRBV5-4 to TRBJ1-3, with unresolved D. Germline loops: CDR1 SGHNT, CDR2 YYREEE (reference sequence). Trimming cost V 5 bases and J 0 bases, with 6 bases left between them. The CDR3 is made up of 13 amino acids. In nucleotides, the CDR3 is TGTGCCAGCAGTCTTGACTCTGGAAACACCATATATTTT. It encodes CASSLDSGNTIYF. Full variable domain (rest looked up from reference TRBV5-4 and TRBJ1-3): ETGVTQSPTHLIKTRGQQVTLRCSSQSGHNTVSWYQQALGQGPQFIFQYYREEENGRGNFPPRFSGLQFPNYSSELNVNALELDDSALYLCASSLDSGNTIYFGEGSWLTVV.

The chain recombines TRBV19 with TRBJ1-2; D not certain. Germline CDR1 is LNHDA and CDR2 is SQIVND (reference sequence). Trimming removed 5 bases at V and 2 bases at J, with 9 bases between. This CDR3 comprises 13 residues. The CDR3 reads CASSPDQNYGYTF. In DNA form, the CDR3 reads TGTGCCAGTAGTCCAGACCAAAACTATGGCTACACCTTC.

The chain has TRBV19 and TRBJ2-1; D ambiguous. In germline, CDR1 is LNHDA, CDR2 SQIVND (reference sequence). This CDR3 has 16 amino acids. The germline V and J ends were trimmed by 5 bases and 0 bases, with 14 bases remaining between them. Here the CDR3 reads CASSLSPASSYNEQFF. The CDR3 region has the DNA TGTGCCAGTAGTCTGAGCCCTGCGAGCTCCTACAATGAGCAGTTCTTC. The whole variable domain, remainder taken from reference TRBV19 and TRBJ2-1, is DGGITQSPKYLFRKEGQNVTLSCEQNLNHDAMYWYRQDPGQGLRLIYYSQIVNDFQKGDIAEGYSVSREKKESFPLTVTSAQKNPTAFYLCASSLSPASSYNEQFFGPGTRLTVL.

The rearrangement joins TRBV7-9 to TRBJ1-2; tentative D call: TRBD1 (5 bases). V shed 1 base and J shed 0 bases, with 18 bases lying between them. The CDR3 sequence is 18 residues long. Germline V gives CDR1 SEHNR, CDR2 FQNEAQ (reference sequence). The CDR3 nucleotides read TGTGCCAGCAGCTTAGGTCCGCCAGGGCGGAGGACTAACTATGGCTACACCTTC. Encoded protein: CASSLGPPGRRTNYGYTF. Variable domain in full (rest from reference TRBV7-9 and TRBJ1-2): DTGVSQNPRHKITKRGQNVTFRCDPISEHNRLYWYRQTLGQGPEFLTYFQNEAQLEKSRLLSDRFSAERPKGSFSTLEIQRTEQGDSAMYLCASSLGPPGRRTNYGYTFGSGTRLTVV.

J is TRBJ2-1 and V is TRBV7-9; 13 bases align to TRBD2. The V gene's germline CDR1 is SEHNR and CDR2 FQNEAQ (reference sequence). V was clipped by 5 bases and J by 6 bases; unmatched bases: 7. This CDR3 is 16 amino acids long. CDR3 in amino acids: CASSRIGTSGTNEQFF. Written as DNA, the CDR3 is TGTGCCAGCAGCCGAATAGGGACTAGCGGGACCAATGAGCAGTTCTTC.

This sequence joins TRBV19 and TRBJ1-2, with D uncertain. Germline CDR1 and CDR2: LNHDA and SQIVND (reference sequence). The CDR3 length is 14 residues. Between the trimmed V and J ends, which lost 5 bases and 4 bases, there was a span of 14 bases. The CDR3 region is CASSVVGEAYGYTF. The CDR3 bases are TGTGCCAGTAGTGTGGTCGGGGAGGCCTATGGCTACACCTTC.